This T cell receptor beta chain was found in a study of T cells in Graves' hyperthyroidism and ophthalmopathy. Amplification targeted TCR beta CDR3 regions from RNA transcripts. Primed by the HTBI set, a first-round RT-PCR was run on the TCR CDR3. TCRdb independently ran MiXCR on the multiplex PCR reads; one entry per CDR3 protein. This sample has under 300,000 distinct CDR3 sequences, with about 25% found just once. In its sample, this clonotype was seen many times. Its antigen remains unknown. The study's findings and limits: The model predicted ophthalmopathy a median roughly 6.3 months before onset.

Sequencing input: blood. The sequence derives from a man aged 35-49 years with Graves' hyperthyroidism that later progressed to Graves' ophthalmopathy.

The CDR3 here is CATRTSGFQETQYF. The CDR3, as DNA: TGTGCCACCAGGACTAGCGGGTTTCAAGAGACCCAGTACTTC. The chain recombines TRBV15 with TRBJ2-5, with 10 positions matching TRBD2. The V gene's germline CDR1 is LNHNV and CDR2 YYDKDF (reference sequence). The CDR3 sequence is 14 residues long. V shed 6 bases, J shed 2 bases, and the junction held 3 bases outside the gene matches.